This T cell receptor (beta chain) emerged from a study of cytomegalovirus exposure and HLA in healthy donors. The germline CDR1 and CDR2 sequences are MNHNS and SASEGT. This CDR3 comprises 14 residues. V was pared by 5 bases and J by 6 bases, with 14 bases between. PCR primers comprised 60 Vbeta and 13 Jbeta primers. Only in-frame clones appear in the TCRdb table, and some are missing; sequencing was by immunoSEQ multiplex PCR. This sample has 150,000 to 200,000 clones, with 70% to 85% found just once. The sample comprised PBMCs. The chain carries TRBV6-1 and TRBJ2-1, with D possibly being TRBD1 (5 bases). The receptor was isolated from a woman in her twenties or thirties in good health and CMV-seronegative. CDR3 DNA sequence: TGTGCCAGCAGTCGGGTAATAAGGGGCAATGAGCAGTTCTTC. It is translated as CASSRVIRGNEQFF.